The clone carrying this T cell receptor (beta chain) was observed a few times. Germline V lookup: CDR1 PRHDT, CDR2 FYEKMQ (reference sequence). The CDR3 spans 14 residues. Trimming shortened V by 5 bases and J by 1 base, and 6 bases separated the two germline ends. Vbeta (60) and Jbeta (13) primers were used in the PCR. Here immunoSEQ multiplex PCR was the method, and the copy in TCRdb shows in-frame clones only, minus some. This table has roughly 79,000 clones, around 70% appearing once. This specimen comes from a study of cytomegalovirus exposure and HLA in healthy donors. V gene TRBV13 combines with J gene TRBJ2-6; D not resolved. The receptor was isolated from a woman aged 45-60 years in good health and CMV-seropositive. Sequencing input: PBMCs. The CDR3 nucleotides read TGTGCCAGCAGCCTAAGATCTGGGGCCAACGTCCTGACTTTC. The encoded protein is CASSLRSGANVLTF.